Listed below are T cell receptor beta chains from one sample, sequenced in a study of T cell responses to AZD1222 COVID-19 vaccine. Profiled with immunoSEQ multiplex PCR; TCRdb holds only in-frame clones, not every one. The data contain 65,000 to 95,000 clones, approximately 83% of them seen just once; the ten biggest clones take up about 10%. The source was peripheral blood, collected 28 days after the second AZD1222 dose. The receptors come from an adult who received the AZD1222 COVID-19 vaccine. CDR3s include the opening cysteine and the closing phenylalanine or tryptophan.

V gene	J gene	CDR3 protein
TRBV6-5	TRBJ1-2	CASSYSIDRGDYGYTF
TRBV10-1	TRBJ2-7	CASSESSWVSPYEQYF
TRBV5-1	TRBJ1-3	CASSPLDGYSGNTIYF
TRBV4-1	TRBJ2-4	CASSQDPRGALAKNIQYF
TRBV7-9	TRBJ2-7	CASSQVDTTRGTSAEQYF
TRBV5-1	TRBJ1-1	CASSSSLQGSEAFF
TRBV5-6	TRBJ2-7	CASSLAGGPPYEQYF
TRBV7-9	TRBJ2-5	CASSPAVAGLQETQYF
TRBV29-1	TRBJ1-2	CSVEMGEVGGYTF
TRBV7-9	TRBJ2-1	CASSLFVGGASSYNEQFF
TRBV6-1	TRBJ2-3	CASSEVRGGGTDTQYF
TRBV19	TRBJ1-4	CASSGVATNEKLFF
TRBV2	TRBJ1-2	CASLNKADRSGYTF
TRBV2	TRBJ2-7	CASSETGYEQYF
TRBV6-6	TRBJ2-6	CASRPPAGAGANVLTF
TRBV24-1	TRBJ2-3	CATSVGSLADTQYF
TRBV27	TRBJ1-5	CASRVRGEGQPQHF
TRBV6-1	TRBJ1-5	CASSEWDRGNQPQHF
TRBV6-5	TRBJ1-3	CASAEMTGNTIYF
TRBV6-2/TRBV6-3	TRBJ2-7	CASSRTSWASYEQYF
TRBV2	TRBJ2-2	CASKGGGPPGELFF
TRBV10-3	TRBJ2-7	CAISEGEVQYF
TRBV4-2	TRBJ2-1	CASSHLGRGAVEQFF
TRBV27	TRBJ2-7	CASTSSWTGPYEQYF
TRBV28	TRBJ1-1	CASRPQGAGIEAFF